This T cell receptor beta chain is from a study of cytomegalovirus exposure and HLA in healthy donors. Study context: Among the approximately 380 donors who were genotyped, roughly 85% fell in the genetic ancestry cluster that is associated with self-reported Caucasian donors. Study-wide points: The study labeled about 160 TCR beta chains cytomegalovirus-associated. Analysis performed later showed TCR beta chains linked to HLA being more clonally expanded than equally common others.

The PCR employed 60 Vbeta primers together with 13 Jbeta primers. Sequencing was performed with immunoSEQ multiplex PCR; in TCRdb, only in-frame clones are kept and a portion is missing. The repertoire includes more than 85,000 clones, roughly 9.4% of them detected once, and about 5% sits in the top ten. These donors, healthy bone marrow donors, were studied. From germline, CDR1 is LGHNA and CDR2 YSLEER. The CDR3 is 15 amino acids. V was shortened by 4 bases and J by 2 bases, with 15 bases between the two germline ends. On this clone: Its antigen is undetermined.

V and J are TRBV4-3 and TRBJ2-7; tentative D call: TRBD1 (6 bases). This receptor was obtained from a man in his fifties or sixties in good health and CMV-seropositive. The sequencing sample was made of PBMCs. The CDR3, as DNA: TGCGCCAGCAGCCCCTATTCCCCAGGGGCCTACGAGCAGTACTTC. Translating gives CASSPYSPGAYEQYF.